A selection of T cell receptor beta chains follows, all from one sample in a study of cytomegalovirus exposure and HLA in healthy donors. Sequencing was performed with immunoSEQ multiplex PCR; in TCRdb, only in-frame clones are kept and a portion is missing. The sample yields around 65,000 clones, approximately 72% seen once. Sequencing was performed on PBMCs. The source is a man over 45 in good health and CMV-seropositive. CDR3s include the opening cysteine and the closing phenylalanine or tryptophan. D genes are given only for firm matches. A row's size may be missing; if present it is once, few, many or a size class.

-	-	TRBV7-9	TRBJ1-5	CASSLQKGSGSNQPQHF	TGTGCCAGCAGCTTACAAAAGGGGTCGGGTAGCAATCAGCCCCAGCATTTT
-	-	TRBV5-1	TRBJ2-1	CASSLEGGGVNEQFF	TGCGCCAGCAGCTTGGAAGGCGGCGGAGTCAATGAGCAGTTCTTC
few	-	TRBV5-1	TRBJ2-7	CASSSGQEQYF	TGCGCCAGCAGCTCCGGACAGGAGCAGTACTTC
few	-	TRBV19	TRBJ1-6	CASTAQGRYNSPLHF	TGTGCCAGTACCGCACAGGGCCGCTATAATTCACCCCTCCACTTT
-	TRBD1	TRBV4-2	TRBJ2-7	CASSLGQGRYEQYF	TGTGCCAGCAGCCTAGGACAGGGTCGATACGAGCAGTACTTC
-	TRBD2	TRBV9	TRBJ2-1	CASSADPRPSGSNNEQFF	TGTGCCAGCAGCGCAGACCCTCGACCCAGCGGGAGTAACAATGAGCAGTTCTTC
-	-	TRBV9	TRBJ1-4	CASSRSAGSNEKLFF	TGTGCCAGCAGCCGTTCGGCGGGGTCCAATGAAAAACTGTTTTTT
-	-	TRBV7-6	TRBJ2-6	CASSLSRGSSSSGANVLAF	TGTGCCAGCAGCTTATCTCGGGGGTCTTCTAGCTCTGGGGCCAACGTCCTGGCTTTC
-	-	TRBV30	TRBJ2-3	CAWTDYSNQPQYF	TGTGCCTGGACAGATTATAGCAATCAGCCCCAGTATTTT
once	TRBD2	TRBV7-3	TRBJ2-5	CASSLGLTASGGGAETQYF	TGTGCCAGCAGCTTAGGTTTGACGGCTAGCGGGGGGGGTGCAGAGACCCAGTACTTC
-	-	TRBV27	TRBJ1-2	CASSSREALTNYGYTF	TGTGCCAGCAGTTCCCGGGAAGCCCTCACTAACTATGGCTACACCTTC
-	-	TRBV6-5	TRBJ1-1	CASSHNRAMNTEAFF	TGTGCCAGCAGTCACAACAGGGCAATGAACACTGAAGCTTTCTTT
-	-	TRBV11-2	TRBJ2-1	CASSAKGDYNEQFF	TGTGCCAGCAGCGCAAAAGGAGATTACAATGAGCAGTTCTTC
-	-	TRBV13	TRBJ2-5	CASSSPQETQYF	TGTGCCAGCAGCTCTCCCCAAGAGACCCAGTACTTC
few	TRBD1	TRBV6-5	TRBJ1-2	CASSPTGASGYTF	TGTGCCAGCAGTCCTACAGGGGCTAGCGGCTACACCTTC
-	TRBD1	TRBV7-9	TRBJ1-1	CARRPQGLITEAFF	TGTGCCCGCCGCCCACAGGGGTTGATCACTGAAGCTTTCTTT
-	TRBD2	TRBV5-4	TRBJ2-2	CASTTRSGGNTGELFF	TGTGCCAGCACCACGCGGAGCGGGGGGAACACCGGGGAGCTGTTTTTT
-	-	TRBV14	TRBJ1-1	CASKEQKNTEAFF	TGTGCCAGCAAGGAACAGAAGAACACTGAAGCTTTCTTT
-	TRBD1	TRBV30	TRBJ2-7	CAWSLDRAYEQYF	TGTGCCTGGAGTTTAGACAGGGCCTACGAGCAGTACTTC
-	-	TRBV4-1	TRBJ2-7	CASSKEAGHGYYEQYF	TGCGCCAGCAGCAAAGAAGCAGGACACGGCTACTACGAGCAGTACTTC
-	-	TRBV5-6	TRBJ1-5	CASSLGGLRNQPQHF	TGTGCCAGCAGCTTGGGAGGACTTCGCAATCAGCCCCAGCATTTT
-	TRBD2	TRBV18	TRBJ2-5	CASSPNLAGPQETQYF	TGTGCCAGCTCACCAAACCTAGCGGGGCCCCAAGAGACCCAGTACTTC
-	TRBD1	TRBV13	TRBJ1-1	CASTDRSDTEAFF	TGTGCCAGCACGGACAGGAGTGACACTGAAGCTTTCTTT
once	TRBD1	TRBV7-9	TRBJ1-1	CASSPGTGNRMNTEAFF	TGTGCCAGCAGCCCTGGGACAGGGAATAGGATGAACACTGAAGCTTTCTTT
-	-	TRBV28	TRBJ2-3	CASSLISGGTQYF	TGTGCCAGCAGTTTAATTAGCGGAGGTACGCAGTATTTT
-	-	TRBV5-6	TRBJ2-7	CASRRLTAAYEQYF	TGTGCCAGCAGAAGGCTCACAGCAGCCTACGAGCAGTACTTC